This is a list of T cell receptor beta chains from one sample in a study of blood T cells in healthy people across ages. Each CDR3 protein is one row after TCRdb ran MiXCR on the 5' RACE reads. The repertoire holds fewer than 2,000,000 distinct CDR3 sequences, with 35% to 50% as singletons. The sample comprised blood. The source is a human donor in good health. The CDR3 runs from the conserved cysteine through the conserved F or W. A D gene is named only where the DNA matches it firmly. Clone size is not always given. Where it is, it says once, few, many or a class for expanded clones.

j_call d_call clone_size v_call cdr3_nt cdr3_aa
TRBJ2-5 NA NA TRBV29-1 TGCAGCGTTGCAACTACCCCCGGTGAGACCCAGTACTTC CSVATTPGETQYF
TRBJ2-3 NA few TRBV7-2 TGTGCCAGCAGGCGAGGTGGAGGGGGCGGGGGAGATACGCAGTATTTT CASRRGGGGGGDTQYF
TRBJ2-5 NA few TRBV2 TGTGCCAGCAGTGAAAGGGACTCTTCTGCCCTGGAGACCCAGTACTTC CASSERDSSALETQYF
TRBJ1-5 NA few TRBV7-3 TGTGCCAGCAGCTTGACCAGAGCTCAGCCCCAGCATTTT CASSLTRAQPQHF
TRBJ1-2 TRBD1 NA TRBV20-1 TGCAGTGCTAAAAGGGACAGGTTTGACCATGGCTACACCTTC CSAKRDRFDHGYTF
TRBJ1-1 NA few TRBV29-1 TGCAGCGTTGAAGTTGCTGGGGCGGAAGCTTTCTTT CSVEVAGAEAFF
TRBJ2-3 TRBD2 NA TRBV7-6 TGTGCCAGCAGCCCCCGGGGTAGCGGGGGCTCTGGGACAGATACGCAGTATTTT CASSPRGSGGSGTDTQYF
TRBJ2-3 NA NA TRBV4-1 TGCGCCAGCAACTCCCGGACAGAGGAAAGGACGCAGTATTTT CASNSRTEERTQYF
TRBJ1-5 NA few TRBV9 TGTGCCAGCAGCGTACTCCCCTGGGAGCAGCCCCAGCATTTT CASSVLPWEQPQHF
TRBJ2-7 NA many TRBV12-3/TRBV12-4 TGTGCCAGCAGCCCGACAGAATACGAGCAGTACTTC CASSPTEYEQYF
TRBJ2-7 TRBD1 few TRBV7-8 TGTGCCAGCAGCTTGAACAGGGGCCTGAACGAGCAGTACTTC CASSLNRGLNEQYF
TRBJ1-2 NA NA TRBV4-2 TGTGCCAGCAGCCAAGCTATAGGGGCATTCGATGGCTACACCTTC CASSQAIGAFDGYTF
TRBJ1-2 NA few TRBV9 TGTGCCAGCTCCTTGATCGGGGACCACTATGGCTACACCTTC CASSLIGDHYGYTF
TRBJ2-5 TRBD2 NA TRBV12-3/TRBV12-4 TGTGCCAGCAGTCCCGGCGGACTAGCGGTCCGAGAGACCCAGTACTTC CASSPGGLAVRETQYF
TRBJ2-3 TRBD1 NA TRBV11-1 TGTGCCAGCAGCTTAGGTTTTGCGGGACAGGGTCCCCGGAGCCCGCCAGATACGCAGTATTTT CASSLGFAGQGPRSPPDTQYF
TRBJ1-6 TRBD1 once TRBV12-3/TRBV12-4 TGTGCCAGCAGCCGTAGACAGGGCTCCTATAATTCACCCCTCCACTTT CASSRRQGSYNSPLHF
TRBJ2-4 TRBD1 few TRBV7-2 TGTGCCAGCAGCTTCCGACAGGGAAACAACGAACAGTACTTC CASSFRQGNNEQYF
TRBJ1-1 NA NA TRBV29-1 TGCAGCGCCGGACGTAGCATGAACACTGAAGCTTTCTTT CSAGRSMNTEAFF
TRBJ2-5 TRBD1 NA TRBV28 TGTGCCAGCAGTCCTGGACAGGGGCTAGAGACCCAGTACTTC CASSPGQGLETQYF
TRBJ2-7 TRBD1 few TRBV7-2 TGTGCCAGCAGCTTATATGGGGACAGAGCCTACGAGCAGTACTTC CASSLYGDRAYEQYF
TRBJ1-1 NA few TRBV6-1 TGTGCCGGCGGAGCGCTTATAGAGGCTGAAGCTTTCTTT CAGGALIEAEAFF
TRBJ2-5 NA few TRBV9 TGTGCCAGCAGCGTAGCTCCTAGCGAACCCCAGTACTTC CASSVAPSEPQYF
TRBJ2-7 NA few TRBV7-2 TGTGCCAGCAGCACCCGGACAGACTCCTACGAGCAGTACTTC CASSTRTDSYEQYF
TRBJ1-4 NA NA TRBV29-1 TGCAACGTTCGGACAGTAACTAATGAAAAACTGTTTTTT CNVRTVTNEKLFF
TRBJ1-4 NA few TRBV14 TGTGCCAGCAGCCGCCCGTATGAAAAACTGTTTTTT CASSRPYEKLFF
TRBJ2-6 NA NA TRBV7-2 TGTGCCAGCAGCTTCCAGAGCTCTAGGGCCAACGTCCTGACTTTC CASSFQSSRANVLTF
TRBJ2-1 NA few TRBV12-3/TRBV12-4 TGTGCCAGCAGTTTGGGTATCAATGAGCAGTTCTTC CASSLGINEQFF
TRBJ1-2 NA NA TRBV12-3/TRBV12-4 TGTGCCAGCAGTTTTAAACTTAACTTGGGCTACACCTTC CASSFKLNLGYTF
TRBJ2-7 NA NA TRBV3-1 TGTGCCAGCAGCCCCAGAATGGGGGGATACTACGAGCAGTACTTC CASSPRMGGYYEQYF
TRBJ2-3 NA NA TRBV20-1 TGCAGTGCTAGAGAGCATCTGGGGACAGATACGCAGTATTTT CSAREHLGTDTQYF
TRBJ1-6 TRBD1 NA TRBV6-1 TGTGCCAGCAGTGAGACAGGGGTCGAATCACCCCTCCACTTT CASSETGVESPLHF
TRBJ1-4 NA NA TRBV7-2 TGTGCCAGCAGCTTGTTCGGACACTCAAATGAAAAACTGTTTTTT CASSLFGHSNEKLFF
TRBJ2-3 NA NA TRBV12-3/TRBV12-4 TGTGCCAGCAGTTTTAAGGGGGGGCTGGGCTACACAGATACGCAGTATTTT CASSFKGGLGYTDTQYF
TRBJ2-7 NA few TRBV6-5 TGTGCCAGCAGGTCCCCCGAGAAAAGTCCCTACGAGCAGTACTTC CASRSPEKSPYEQYF
TRBJ2-1 NA many TRBV5-6 TGTGCCAGCAGCTTAGGGCAGCAATTGTACAATGAGCAGTTCTTC CASSLGQQLYNEQFF
TRBJ2-5 NA NA TRBV3-1 TGTGCCAGCAGCGACAAGGGAGACACCTACAAGCAGTACTTC CASSDKGDTYKQYF